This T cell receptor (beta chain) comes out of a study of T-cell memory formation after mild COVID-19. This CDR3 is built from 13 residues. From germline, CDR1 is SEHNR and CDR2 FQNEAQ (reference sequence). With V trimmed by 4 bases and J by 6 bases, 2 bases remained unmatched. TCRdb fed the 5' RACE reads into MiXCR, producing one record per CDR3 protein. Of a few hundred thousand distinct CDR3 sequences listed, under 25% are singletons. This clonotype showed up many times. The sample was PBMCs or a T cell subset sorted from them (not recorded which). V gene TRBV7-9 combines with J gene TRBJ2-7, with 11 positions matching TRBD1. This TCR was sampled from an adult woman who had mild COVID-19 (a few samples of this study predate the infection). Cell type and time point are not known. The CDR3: CASSSGQGVEQYF. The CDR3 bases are TGTGCCAGCAGCTCGGGACAGGGGGTCGAGCAGTACTTC.